This paragraph reports one T cell receptor (beta chain). This entry comes from a study of identical twins. TCRdb itself ran the 5' RACE reads through MiXCR, one entry per CDR3 protein. The data hold hundreds of thousands of distinct CDR3 sequences, with roughly 6.2% observed a single time. CDR1 and CDR2 from the germline V gene are LGHDT and YNNKEL (reference sequence). The V gene lost 1 base and the J gene lost 5 bases, with 9 bases spanning the gap. The CDR3 consists of 15 residues. The chain employs TRBV3-1 and TRBJ1-6; D gene uncertain. The sequencing sample was made of naive T cells sorted from blood. The receptor was isolated from a man between 18 and 35 years old in good health. This chain's CDR3 is CASSQAWSNNSPLHF. CDR3 DNA: TGTGCCAGCAGCCAAGCGTGGAGCAATAATTCACCCCTCCACTTT.